Following are 5 T cell receptor beta chains from one sample sequenced in a study of T cell responses to AZD1222 COVID-19 vaccine. Sequencing was performed with immunoSEQ multiplex PCR; in TCRdb, only in-frame clones are kept and a portion is missing. The sample lists about 120,000 clones, approximately 89% occurring once. The sample here was peripheral blood, taken on day 0 of AZD1222 vaccination. Receptor source: an adult in good health.

The genes are TRBV19 and TRBJ1-2; tentative D call: TRBD1 (6 bases). Germline values: CDR1 LNHDA, CDR2 SQIVND (reference sequence). The CDR3 is 15 residues long. V was shortened by 6 bases and J by 0 bases, with 14 bases between the two germline ends. CDR3 nucleotides: TGTGCCAGTAGCCGCTTGGGGACATCTAACTATGGCTACACCTTC. This sequence encodes CASSRLGTSNYGYTF.

The chain combines TRBV2 with TRBJ1-5; D gene ambiguous. V lost 2 bases to trimming and J lost 0 bases, with 11 bases between them. Germline V gene data show CDR1 as SNHLY and CDR2 as FYNNEI. The CDR3 is made up of 16 amino acids. The CDR3 sequence is CASSERPADSNQPQHF. DNA of the CDR3: TGTGCCAGCAGTGAAAGGCCAGCAGATAGCAATCAGCCCCAGCATTTT.

The rearrangement joins TRBV6-5 to TRBJ1-5, with a weak D call TRBD1 (5 bases). The CDR3 runs 14 residues. Trimming left V 6 bases short and J 3 bases short, with 12 bases between. The germline CDR1 and CDR2 sequences are MNHEY and SVGAGI. Here the CDR3 DNA reads TGTGCCAGCAGGCCTCAGGGATACAATCAGCCCCAGCATTTT. The encoded protein is CASRPQGYNQPQHF.

The chain carries TRBV12-3 or TRBV12-4 and TRBJ1-2; no firm D call. Between the trimmed V and J ends, which lost 1 base and 8 bases, there was a span of 11 bases. The CDR3 length is 13 residues. CDR3 coding DNA: TGTGCCAGCAGTTTAGGTGAATCGAGGGGCTACACCTTC. It is translated as CASSLGESRGYTF.

The rearrangement joins TRBV6-2 or TRBV6-3 to TRBJ1-1, with D maybe TRBD1 (5 bases). The CDR3 covers 12 residues. CDR1 MNHEY and CDR2 SVGEGT come from the germline V gene. V lost 4 bases to trimming and J lost 9 bases, with 12 bases between them. CDR3 protein: CASSSFSGKAFF. For the CDR3, the DNA is TGTGCCAGCAGTTCTTTTTCAGGGAAAGCTTTCTTT.